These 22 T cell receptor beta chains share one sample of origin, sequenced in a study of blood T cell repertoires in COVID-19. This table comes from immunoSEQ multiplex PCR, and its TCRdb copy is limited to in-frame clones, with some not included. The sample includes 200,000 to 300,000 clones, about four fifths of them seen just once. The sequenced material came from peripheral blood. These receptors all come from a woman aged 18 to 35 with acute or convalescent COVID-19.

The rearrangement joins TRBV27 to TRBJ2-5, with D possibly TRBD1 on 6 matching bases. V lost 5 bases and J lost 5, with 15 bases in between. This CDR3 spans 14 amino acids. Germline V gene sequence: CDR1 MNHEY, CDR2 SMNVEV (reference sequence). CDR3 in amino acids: CASSAGAATETQYF. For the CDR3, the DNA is TGTGCCAGCAGTGCAGGGGCGGCAACCGAGACCCAGTACTTC.

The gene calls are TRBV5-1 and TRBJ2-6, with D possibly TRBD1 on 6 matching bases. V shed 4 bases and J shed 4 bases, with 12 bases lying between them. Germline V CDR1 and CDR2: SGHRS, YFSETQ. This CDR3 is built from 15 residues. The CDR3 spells CASSHREAGANVLTF. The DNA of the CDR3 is TGCGCCAGCAGCCACAGGGAAGCAGGGGCCAACGTCCTGACTTTC.

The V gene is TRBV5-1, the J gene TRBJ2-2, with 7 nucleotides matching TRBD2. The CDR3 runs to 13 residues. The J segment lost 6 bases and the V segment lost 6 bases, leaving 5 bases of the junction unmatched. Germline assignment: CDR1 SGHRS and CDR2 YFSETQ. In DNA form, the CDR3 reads TGCGCCAGCACTCCGGGGGGACCCGGGGAGCTGTTTTTT. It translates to CASTPGGPGELFF.

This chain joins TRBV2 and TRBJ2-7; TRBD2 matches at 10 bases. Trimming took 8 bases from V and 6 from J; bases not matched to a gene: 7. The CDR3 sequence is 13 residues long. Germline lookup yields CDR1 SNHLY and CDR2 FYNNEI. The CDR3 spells CASDEREGAEQYF. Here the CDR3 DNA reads TGTGCCAGCGATGAGCGGGAGGGTGCCGAGCAGTACTTC.

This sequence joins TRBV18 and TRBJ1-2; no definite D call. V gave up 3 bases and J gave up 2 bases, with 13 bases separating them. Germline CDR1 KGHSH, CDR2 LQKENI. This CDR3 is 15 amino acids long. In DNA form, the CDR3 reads TGTGCCAGCTCACCCGCGGCGGGCGGCAACTATGGCTACACCTTC. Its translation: CASSPAAGGNYGYTF.

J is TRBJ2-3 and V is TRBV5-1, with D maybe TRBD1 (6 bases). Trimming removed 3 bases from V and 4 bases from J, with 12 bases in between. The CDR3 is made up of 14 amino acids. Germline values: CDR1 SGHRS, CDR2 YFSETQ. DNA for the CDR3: TGCGCCAGCAGCTCCGGGACATTTTCAGATACGCAGTATTTT. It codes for CASSSGTFSDTQYF. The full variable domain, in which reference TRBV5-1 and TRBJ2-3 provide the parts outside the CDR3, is KAGVTQTPRYLIKTRGQQVTLSCSPISGHRSVSWYQQTPGQGLQFLFEYFSETQRNKGNFPGRFSGRQFSNSRSEMNVSTLELGDSALYLCASSSGTFSDTQYFGPGTRLTVL.

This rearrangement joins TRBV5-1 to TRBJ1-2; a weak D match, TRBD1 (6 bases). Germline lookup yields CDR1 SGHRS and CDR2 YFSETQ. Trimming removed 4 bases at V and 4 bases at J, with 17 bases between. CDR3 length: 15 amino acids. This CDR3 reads CASSTSAQDSYGYTF. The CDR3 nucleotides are TGCGCCAGCAGCACCTCCGCCCAGGACAGCTATGGCTACACCTTC.

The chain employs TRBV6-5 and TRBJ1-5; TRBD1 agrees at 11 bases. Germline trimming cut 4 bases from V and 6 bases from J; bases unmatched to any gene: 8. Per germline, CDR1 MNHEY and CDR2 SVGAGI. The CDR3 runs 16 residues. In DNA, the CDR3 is TGTGCCAGCAGTTCGGGGACAGGGGGGCGTATTCAGCCCCAGCATTTT. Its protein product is CASSSGTGGRIQPQHF.

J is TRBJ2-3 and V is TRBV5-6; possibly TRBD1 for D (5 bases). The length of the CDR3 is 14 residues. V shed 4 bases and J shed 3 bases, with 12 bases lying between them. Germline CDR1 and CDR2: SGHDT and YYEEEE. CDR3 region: CASSPGPGTDTQYF. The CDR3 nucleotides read TGTGCCAGCAGCCCCGGACCAGGGACAGATACGCAGTATTTT.

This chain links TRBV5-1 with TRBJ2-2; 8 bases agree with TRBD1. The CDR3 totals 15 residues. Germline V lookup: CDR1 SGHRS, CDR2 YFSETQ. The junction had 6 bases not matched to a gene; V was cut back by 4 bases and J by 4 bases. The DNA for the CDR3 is TGCGCCAGCAGCACCGGACAGGGTGGCACCGGGGAGCTGTTTTTT. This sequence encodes CASSTGQGGTGELFF.

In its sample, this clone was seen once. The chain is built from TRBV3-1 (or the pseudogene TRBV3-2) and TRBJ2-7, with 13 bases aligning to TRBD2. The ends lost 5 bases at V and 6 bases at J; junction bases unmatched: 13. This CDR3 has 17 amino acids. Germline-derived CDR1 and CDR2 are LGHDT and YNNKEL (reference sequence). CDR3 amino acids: CASSVRTSGSHPLEQYF. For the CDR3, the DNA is TGTGCCAGCAGCGTTAGGACTAGCGGGAGCCACCCCCTCGAGCAGTACTTC.

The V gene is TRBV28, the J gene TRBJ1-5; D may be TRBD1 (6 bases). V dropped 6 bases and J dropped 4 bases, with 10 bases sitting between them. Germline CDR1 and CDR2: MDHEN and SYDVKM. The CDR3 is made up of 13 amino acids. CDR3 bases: TGTGCCAGCAGACAGGGCATAAATCAGCCCCAGCATTTT. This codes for CASRQGINQPQHF.

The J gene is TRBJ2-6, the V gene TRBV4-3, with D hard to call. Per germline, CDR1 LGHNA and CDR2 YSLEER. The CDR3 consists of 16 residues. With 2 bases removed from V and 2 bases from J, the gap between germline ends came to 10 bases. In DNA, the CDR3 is TGCGCCAGCAGCCAATCCTCCCCTCCTGGGGCCAACGTCCTGACTTTC. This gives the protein CASSQSSPPGANVLTF.

The CDR3: CASSPPDRGGYGYTF. CDR3 DNA sequence: TGTGCCAGCTCACCACCGGACAGGGGTGGCTATGGCTACACCTTC. V and J are TRBV18 and TRBJ1-2; 9 nucleotides match TRBD1. The CDR3 covers 15 residues. The V gene's germline CDR1 is KGHSH and CDR2 LQKENI. Trimming at V came to 0 bases and at J to 4 bases, leaving 3 bases not matched to a gene.

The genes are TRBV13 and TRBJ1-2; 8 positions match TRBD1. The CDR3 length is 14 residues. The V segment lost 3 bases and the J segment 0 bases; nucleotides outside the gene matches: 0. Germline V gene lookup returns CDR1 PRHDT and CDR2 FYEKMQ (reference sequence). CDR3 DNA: TGTGCCAGCAGCTTGGGACAGGCTAACTATGGCTACACCTTC. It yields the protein CASSLGQANYGYTF.

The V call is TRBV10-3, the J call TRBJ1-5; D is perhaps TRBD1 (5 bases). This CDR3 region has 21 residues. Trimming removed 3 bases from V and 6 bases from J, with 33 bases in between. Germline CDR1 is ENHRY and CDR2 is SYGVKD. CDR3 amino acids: CAISDIPGGSLGSESGQPQHF. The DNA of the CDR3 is TGTGCCATCAGTGATATTCCGGGGGGGAGTCTTGGAAGTGAGTCCGGTCAGCCCCAGCATTTT.

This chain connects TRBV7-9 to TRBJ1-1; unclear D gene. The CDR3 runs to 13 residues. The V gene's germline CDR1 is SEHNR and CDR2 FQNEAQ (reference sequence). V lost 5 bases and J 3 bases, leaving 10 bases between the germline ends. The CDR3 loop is CASSRSRDTEAFF. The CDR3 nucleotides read TGTGCCAGCAGCAGATCGAGGGACACTGAAGCTTTCTTT.

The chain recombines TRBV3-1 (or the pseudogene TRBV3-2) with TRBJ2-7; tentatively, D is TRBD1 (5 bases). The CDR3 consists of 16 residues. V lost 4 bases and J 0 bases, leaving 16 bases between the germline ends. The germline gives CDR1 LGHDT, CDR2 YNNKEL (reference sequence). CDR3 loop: CASSPFPRVSSYEQYF. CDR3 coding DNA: TGTGCCAGCAGCCCGTTCCCCAGGGTTAGCTCCTACGAGCAGTACTTC.

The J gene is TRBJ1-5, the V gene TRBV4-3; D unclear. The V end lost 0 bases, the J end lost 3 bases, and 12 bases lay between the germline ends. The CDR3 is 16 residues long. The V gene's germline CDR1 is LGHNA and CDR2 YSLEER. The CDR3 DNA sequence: TGCGCCAGCAGCCAAGATCTACAGATCTACAATCAGCCCCAGCATTTT. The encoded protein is CASSQDLQIYNQPQHF.

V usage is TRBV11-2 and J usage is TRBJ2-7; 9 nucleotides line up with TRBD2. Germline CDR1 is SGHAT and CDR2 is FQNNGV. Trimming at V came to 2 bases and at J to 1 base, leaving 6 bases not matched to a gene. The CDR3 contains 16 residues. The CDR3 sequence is CASSLRRLAESYEQYF. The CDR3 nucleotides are TGTGCCAGCAGCTTACGTAGACTAGCGGAATCCTACGAGCAGTACTTC.

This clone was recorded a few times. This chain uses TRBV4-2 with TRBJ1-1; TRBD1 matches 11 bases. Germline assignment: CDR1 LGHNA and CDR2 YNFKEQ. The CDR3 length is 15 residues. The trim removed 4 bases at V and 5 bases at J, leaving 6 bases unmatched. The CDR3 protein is CASSLGQGAITEAFF. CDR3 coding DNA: TGTGCCAGCAGCCTAGGACAGGGGGCTATAACTGAAGCTTTCTTT.

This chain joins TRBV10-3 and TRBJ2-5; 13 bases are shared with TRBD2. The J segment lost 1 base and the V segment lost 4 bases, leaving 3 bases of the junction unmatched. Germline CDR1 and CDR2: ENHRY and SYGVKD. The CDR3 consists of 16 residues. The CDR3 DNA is TGTGCCATCAGTGGGGGACTAGCGGGGATCCAAGAGACCCAGTACTTC. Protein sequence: CAISGGLAGIQETQYF.